This T cell receptor beta chain is drawn from a study of cytomegalovirus exposure and HLA in healthy donors. This table comes from immunoSEQ multiplex PCR, and its TCRdb copy is limited to in-frame clones, with some not included. This sample carries approximately 300,000 clones, roughly 85% of them seen once, and the ten largest clones take about 0.8%. The germline V gene has CDR1 SQVTM and CDR2 ANQGSEA. Trimming took 6 bases from V and 3 from J; bases not matched to a gene: 4. This CDR3 is built from 14 residues. Sequences were obtained from PBMCs. The TCR sequence derives from a woman under 30 in good health and CMV-seronegative. The chain is built from TRBV29-1 and TRBJ2-5; 13 bases fit TRBD2. CDR3 residues: CSVAGTSGKETQYF. CDR3 coding DNA: TGCAGCGTCGCCGGGACTAGCGGGAAAGAGACCCAGTACTTC.